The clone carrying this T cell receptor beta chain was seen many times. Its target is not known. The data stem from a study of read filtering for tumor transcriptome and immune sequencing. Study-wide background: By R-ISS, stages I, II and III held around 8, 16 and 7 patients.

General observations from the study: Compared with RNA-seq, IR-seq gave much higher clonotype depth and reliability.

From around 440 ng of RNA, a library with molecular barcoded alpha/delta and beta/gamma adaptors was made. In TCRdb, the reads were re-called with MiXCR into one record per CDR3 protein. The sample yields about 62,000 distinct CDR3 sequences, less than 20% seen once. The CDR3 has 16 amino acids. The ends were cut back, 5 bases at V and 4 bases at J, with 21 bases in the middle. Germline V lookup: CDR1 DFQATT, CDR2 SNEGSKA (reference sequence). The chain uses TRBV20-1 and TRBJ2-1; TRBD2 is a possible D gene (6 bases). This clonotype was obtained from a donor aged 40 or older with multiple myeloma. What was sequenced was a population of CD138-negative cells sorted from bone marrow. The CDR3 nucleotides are TGCAGTGCTGAGAAATCGGGAGCCCGAAATTACAATGAGCAGTTCTTC. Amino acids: CSAEKSGARNYNEQFF.